This paragraph reports one T cell receptor beta chain. Its antigen is not known. The data derive from a study of CD8 T cells in Susac syndrome. The wider study: Among sequenced Susac syndrome patients, 5 or 6 had active disease and under ten were in remission. Susac syndrome patients were untreated, on corticosteroids with some adding intravenous immunoglobulin, or on intravenous immunoglobulin only. Notes on the study in general: In Susac patients, clonal expansion was not detected in CD4+ cells. It was acknowledged in the study that the number of individuals who were included in its TCR sequencing and HLA analysis was relatively small.

The CDR3 has 14 residues. CDR1 is SGDLS, CDR2 YYNGEE, per germline. After removal of 10 bases from V and 2 bases from J, the junction contained 9 bases not matched to a gene. RNA, at about 0.45 to 1 ug, was reverse transcribed with random hexamers. Using its own MiXCR run on the immunoSEQ multiplex PCR reads, TCRdb lists one record per CDR3 protein. This sample has tens of thousands of distinct CDR3 sequences, with roughly 93% found just once. The clonotype originates from a human donor with Susac syndrome. The sequenced material came from CD4+ T cells from PBMCs. The chain combines TRBV9 with TRBJ2-3; 8 nucleotides line up with TRBD2. The CDR3 sequence is CASAQRGFTDTQYF. CDR3 nucleotide sequence: TGTGCCTCAGCCCAGCGGGGGTTCACAGATACGCAGTATTTT.